The sequence of this TCR beta chain was determined in a study of T cell responses to AZD1222 COVID-19 vaccine. Study observations and caveats: Repertoire collection took place solely once the T cell response had peaked.

As to this clone: Its specificity is unknown.

V was clipped by 4 bases and J by 7 bases, with 11 bases between them. Germline CDR1 and CDR2: ENHRY and SYGVKD. The CDR3 is made up of 13 amino acids. The assay was immunoSEQ multiplex PCR, and TCRdb's table has in-frame clones only and misses some. The repertoire holds 86,000 or so clones, around nine tenths seen once, with roughly 4.8% in the top ten. The TCR was taken from an adult in good health. Sequenced material: peripheral blood, taken on day 0 of MenACWY control vaccination. This chain links TRBV10-3 with TRBJ1-5, with TRBD1 as a possible D gene (5 bases). The CDR3 DNA sequence: TGTGCCATCAGTGTCGGGGGAGGCCAGCCCCAGCATTTT. Translation gives CAISVGGGQPQHF.